Presented here are 22 T cell receptor beta chains from one specimen sequenced in a study of cytomegalovirus exposure and HLA in healthy donors. 60 Vbeta and 13 Jbeta primers were used in PCR. Clones were sequenced by immunoSEQ multiplex PCR, and TCRdb holds only the in-frame ones, with some missing. The sample holds about 60,000 clones, roughly 85% seen once. Sequences were obtained from PBMCs. Receptor source: a young man in good health and CMV-seronegative.

The gene calls are TRBV27 and TRBJ1-4, with TRBD1 as a possible D gene (5 bases). The CDR3 runs to 13 residues. V lost 5 bases and J 7 bases, leaving 11 bases between the germline ends. Germline V gene sequence: CDR1 MNHEY, CDR2 SMNVEV (reference sequence). For the CDR3, the DNA is TGTGCCAGCAGTGGGGGGGGGTCTGAAAAACTGTTTTTT. The encoded protein is CASSGGGSEKLFF.

The chain recombines TRBV15 with TRBJ1-4, with no clear D. Trimming left V 8 bases short and J 2 bases short, with 12 bases between. The CDR3 spans 14 residues. Germline V gene data show CDR1 as LNHNV and CDR2 as YYDKDF (reference sequence). The CDR3 reads CATQIERTNEKLFF. As DNA, the CDR3 is TGTGCCACCCAGATCGAGCGGACTAATGAAAAACTGTTTTTT. The whole variable domain, filled in from reference TRBV15 and TRBJ1-4, reads DAMVIQNPRYQVTQFGKPVTLSCSQTLNHNVMYWYQQKSSQAPKLLFHYYDKDFNNEADTPDNFQSRRPNTSFCFLDIRSPGLGDTAMYLCATQIERTNEKLFFGSGTQLSVL.

The chain joins TRBV5-1 to TRBJ2-2; 7 positions match TRBD1. V lost 2 bases and J lost 7; bases outside the gene matches: 8. The CDR3 runs 15 residues. CDR1 SGHRS and CDR2 YFSETQ come from the germline V gene. The CDR3 loop reads CASSFQGVDGGELFF. The CDR3 DNA sequence: TGCGCCAGCAGCTTTCAGGGGGTGGACGGCGGGGAGCTGTTTTTT.

The chain uses TRBV2 and TRBJ1-4; no definite D call. Germline V gene lookup returns CDR1 SNHLY and CDR2 FYNNEI. The CDR3 has 13 amino acids. V gave up 8 bases and J gave up 7 bases, with 14 bases separating them. The CDR3 DNA reads TGTGCCAGCGGACTGGGGATTCGTGAAAAACTGTTTTTT. This codes for CASGLGIREKLFF.

The chain joins TRBV19 to TRBJ2-1; D is possibly TRBD1 (5 bases). Germline CDR1 LNHDA, CDR2 SQIVND (reference sequence). The CDR3 covers 14 residues. V shed 9 bases and J shed 4 bases, with 16 bases lying between them. Here the CDR3 DNA reads TGTGCCAGCGACCGACAGTGGGGATACAATGAGCAGTTCTTC. Protein product: CASDRQWGYNEQFF.

The chain joins TRBV4-3 to TRBJ2-1, with 9 bases that match TRBD2. This CDR3 has 17 residues. V lost 4 bases, J lost 0 bases, and 7 bases stayed unmatched. Germline V gene data show CDR1 as LGHNA and CDR2 as YSLEER. The CDR3, as DNA: TGCGCCAGCAGCCTAGGGACTAGCACGAGCTCCTACAATGAGCAGTTCTTC. It translates to CASSLGTSTSSYNEQFF.

The chain combines TRBV7-6 with TRBJ2-1; D is uncertain. Per germline, CDR1 SGHVS and CDR2 FNYEAQ. This CDR3 is 11 amino acids long. V lost 5 bases, J lost 8 bases, and 7 bases lay in between. Here the CDR3 reads CASSGSYEQFF. The CDR3 nucleotides read TGTGCCAGCAGCGGCAGTTATGAGCAGTTCTTC.

V is TRBV7-9 and J is TRBJ1-2; TRBD1 is a possible D gene (6 bases). The germline V gene encodes CDR1 SEHNR and CDR2 FQNEAQ (reference sequence). Trimming cost V 5 bases and J 6 bases, with 16 bases left between them. The CDR3 has 14 residues. CDR3 DNA sequence: TGTGCCAGCAGCCGCCGGGGGGCAGGGGATGGCTACACCTTC. Its protein is CASSRRGAGDGYTF.

This chain links TRBV6-1 with TRBJ2-7; no clear D gene. Per the germline V gene, CDR1 is MNHNS and CDR2 is SASEGT. V lost 7 bases and J 3 bases, leaving 13 bases between the germline ends. The CDR3 is 13 residues long. CDR3 protein: CASTNQGGYEQYF. DNA for the CDR3: TGTGCCAGCACCAACCAAGGCGGCTACGAGCAGTACTTC.

The chain carries TRBV7-8 and TRBJ1-1; 7 bases fit TRBD1. There are 14 residues in the CDR3. Germline CDR1 reads SGHVS; CDR2 reads FQNEAQ. Trimming removed 3 bases from V and 3 bases from J; junction bases left unmatched: 4. CDR3: CASSFRQGYTEAFF. The CDR3, as DNA: TGTGCCAGCAGCTTCAGACAGGGCTACACTGAAGCTTTCTTT.

The gene calls are TRBV28 and TRBJ2-5, with 8 nucleotides matching TRBD1. The DNA end is more similar to TRBJ2-7, so the J call may be wrong. There are 16 residues in the CDR3. Looked up from germline, CDR1 is MDHEN and CDR2 is SYDVKM. CDR3 DNA sequence: TGTGCCAGCAGTTATGGGACCGGACAGGGATCCTACGAGCAGTACTTC. Protein: CASSYGTGQGSYEQYF.

The V gene is TRBV27, the J gene TRBJ1-1, with 9 bases lining up with TRBD1. Per the germline V gene, CDR1 is MNHEY and CDR2 is SMNVEV (reference sequence). J gave up 4 bases and V 7 bases, and 13 bases lay outside the gene matches. There are 16 residues in the CDR3. In DNA form, the CDR3 reads TGTGCCAGCACCGAGCGACGCAAGACAGGGGGCACTGAAGCTTTCTTT. This gives the protein CASTERRKTGGTEAFF.

J is TRBJ1-5 and V is TRBV21-1; the DNA was not used to check the table's D call, TRBD1. TRBV21-1 corresponds to a pseudogene. The CDR3 contains 16 residues. The CDR3 sequence: CASSKGALLGNQPQHF. In nucleotides, the CDR3 is TGTGCCAGCAGCAAAGGGGCCCTTTTGGGCAATCAGCCCCAGCATTTT.

This chain connects TRBV25-1 to TRBJ2-1; 12 nucleotides agree with TRBD2. V was clipped by 6 bases and J by 4 bases; unmatched bases: 4. This CDR3 contains 15 residues. Germline-derived CDR1 and CDR2 are MGHDK and SYGVNS. CDR3 DNA sequence: TGTGCCAGCAGCCTAGCGGGAGGGCTATACAATGAGCAGTTCTTC. It translates to CASSLAGGLYNEQFF.

The chain uses TRBV5-8 and TRBJ2-1, with D possibly being TRBD2 (7 bases). The V and J ends lost 3 bases and 1 base respectively, with 17 bases between them. Germline V gene sequence: CDR1 SGHTS, CDR2 YDEGEE. CDR3 size: 17 residues. CDR3 sequence reads: CASSSWGGGSSYNEQFF. DNA for the CDR3: TGTGCCAGCAGCTCGTGGGGGGGCGGGAGTTCCTACAATGAGCAGTTCTTC.

The rearrangement joins TRBV10-1 to TRBJ2-1; TRBD2 is a possible D gene (6 bases). V was trimmed by 8 bases and J by 8 bases, leaving 19 bases between them. Germline values: CDR1 WNHNN, CDR2 SYGVQD (reference sequence). This CDR3 region has 14 residues. The CDR3 nucleotides are TGCGCCAGCTCTCCGGGAGAGTCCCAATATGAGCAGTTCTTC. Protein: CASSPGESQYEQFF.

The rearrangement joins TRBV4-3 to TRBJ2-3, with 11 bases lining up with TRBD2. The germline gives CDR1 LGHNA, CDR2 YSLEER. The CDR3 is 16 residues long. The junction had 5 bases not matched to a gene; V was cut back by 1 base and J by 5 bases. This chain's CDR3 is CASSQGIAGGVDTQYF. The DNA of the CDR3 is TGCGCCAGCAGCCAAGGAATAGCGGGGGGGGTAGATACGCAGTATTTT.

The chain uses TRBV6-1 and TRBJ1-2, with TRBD1 as a possible D gene (6 bases). Germline CDR1 MNHNS, CDR2 SASEGT. The CDR3 has 13 amino acids. V was shortened by 4 bases and J by 7 bases, with 13 bases between the two germline ends. As DNA, the CDR3 is TGTGCCAGCAGTGGGGCAGGGGCGCTTGGCTACACCTTC. Translated: CASSGAGALGYTF.

In its sample, this clone was seen a few times. The chain has TRBV6-1 and TRBJ2-1; 8 nucleotides align to TRBD2. The CDR3 extends over 16 amino acids. Germline-derived CDR1 and CDR2 are MNHNS and SASEGT. J gave up 4 bases and V 2 bases, and 7 bases lay outside the gene matches. The CDR3 reads CASSEYGAGVYNEQFF. The CDR3 DNA reads as TGTGCCAGCAGTGAATATGGAGCGGGAGTGTACAATGAGCAGTTCTTC.

V usage is TRBV2 and J usage is TRBJ2-7, with 9 bases lining up with TRBD1. The CDR3 is 17 amino acids. Germline V CDR1 and CDR2: SNHLY, FYNNEI. After removal of 1 base from V and 5 bases from J, the junction contained 12 bases not matched to a gene. CDR3 sequence: CASSEGTGGPPEDEQYF. CDR3 bases: TGTGCCAGCAGTGAAGGAACAGGGGGCCCTCCGGAAGACGAGCAGTACTTC. The full variable domain, in which reference TRBV2 and TRBJ2-7 provide the parts outside the CDR3, is EPEVTQTPSHQVTQMGQEVILRCVPISNHLYFYWYRQILGQKVEFLVSFYNNEISEKSEIFDDQFSVERPDGSNFTLKIRSTKLEDSAMYFCASSEGTGGPPEDEQYFGPGTRLTVT.

The rearrangement links TRBV2 to TRBJ2-5; 8 bases are a match to TRBD1. With V trimmed by 6 bases and J by 2 bases, 8 bases remained unmatched. Germline V gene data show CDR1 as SNHLY and CDR2 as FYNNEI. The CDR3 loop spans 15 amino acids. Written as DNA, the CDR3 is TGTGCCAGCAGCGGTCGACAGGGGATGCAAGAGACCCAGTACTTC. It is translated as CASSGRQGMQETQYF.

This clone appeared a few times. This rearrangement joins TRBV7-9 to TRBJ2-3; 8 bases line up with TRBD1. The CDR3 totals 13 residues. Per germline, CDR1 SEHNR and CDR2 FQNEAQ (reference sequence). The J segment lost 14 bases and the V segment lost 5 bases, leaving 12 bases of the junction unmatched. The CDR3 bases are TGTGCCAGCAGCCTCCTCGGACAGGGTGTACGGTATTTT. It encodes CASSLLGQGVRYF.